The 15 T cell receptor beta chains below come from one sample, sequenced in a study of T-cell memory formation after mild COVID-19. MiXCR, applied by TCRdb to the 5' RACE reads, yields one record per CDR3 protein. The table lists about 470,000 distinct CDR3 sequences, around 25% of them singletons, with under 15% in the top ten. Sample: PBMCs or a T cell subset sorted from them (not recorded which). The receptors shown here come from an adult woman who had mild COVID-19 (a few samples of this study predate the infection). Cell type and time point are not known.

The chain links TRBV11-2 to TRBJ1-4, with 10 bases fitting TRBD1. The CDR3 runs to 15 residues. Germline values: CDR1 SGHAT, CDR2 FQNNGV. J lost 7 bases, V lost 3 bases, and 5 bases had no gene match. CDR3 sequence: CASSFPGQGTEKLFF. The CDR3 DNA reads as TGTGCCAGCAGCTTTCCGGGACAGGGGACTGAAAAACTGTTTTTT.

This clonotype has at least ten counts. Here the CDR3 reads CASSAGPGQAYEQYF. CDR3 nucleotide sequence: TGTGCCAGCAGCGCCGGACCGGGACAGGCCTACGAGCAGTACTTC. The chain employs TRBV9 and TRBJ2-7; TRBD1 matches at 8 bases. The germline CDR1 and CDR2 sequences are SGDLS and YYNGEE. The V gene end was trimmed by 3 bases and the J gene end by 2 bases; junction bases not matched to a gene: 7. The CDR3 totals 15 residues.

In this sample, this clonotype turned up a few times. V is TRBV15 and J is TRBJ2-5; D may be TRBD2 (6 bases). V lost 2 bases and J 4 bases, leaving 23 bases between the germline ends. Looked up from germline, CDR1 is LNHNV and CDR2 is YYDKDF (reference sequence). The CDR3 length is 18 residues. The CDR3 protein is CATSRSRTAGAGLETQYF. The CDR3 DNA sequence: TGTGCCACCAGCAGATCCCGGACGGCGGGTGCGGGGTTAGAGACCCAGTACTTC.

This clonotype was seen a handful of times. The CDR3 reads CATSDVTGEVNGYTF. CDR3 nucleotides: TGTGCCACCAGTGACGTCACAGGGGAGGTTAATGGCTACACCTTC. The chain has TRBV24-1 and TRBJ1-2, with 7 bases that match TRBD1. Germline CDR1 KGHDR, CDR2 SFDVKD. V trimming: 4 bases; J trimming: 6 bases; junction bases outside the gene matches: 10. There are 15 residues in the CDR3.

This clonotype was detected a few times. The chain recombines TRBV12-3 or TRBV12-4 with TRBJ1-2; possibly TRBD1 for D (5 bases). This CDR3 region has 14 residues. V lost 8 bases, J lost 4 bases, and 17 bases lay in between. The CDR3 nucleotides read TGTGCCAGCTCAACCGGGGACGGAGGCTATGGCTACACCTTC. This codes for CASSTGDGGYGYTF.

DNA for the CDR3: TGCGCCAGCAGCACCGAGGGGGGCGCGGGAACTGAAGCTTTCTTT. Its protein is CASSTEGGAGTEAFF. The chain uses TRBV5-1 and TRBJ1-1; D is perhaps TRBD1 (6 bases). V gave up 4 bases and J gave up 5 bases, with 18 bases separating them. CDR3 size: 15 residues. CDR1 SGHRS and CDR2 YFSETQ come from the germline V gene.

This clonotype was seen more than once but under ten times. This chain connects TRBV24-1 to TRBJ2-1; TRBD1 is a possible D gene (5 bases). The CDR3 spans 16 residues. The germline V and J ends were trimmed by 1 base and 4 bases, with 13 bases remaining between them. Germline V lookup: CDR1 KGHDR, CDR2 SFDVKD. CDR3 sequence (DNA): TGTGCCACCAGTGATTTAAGCCAGGGCCTATACAATGAGCAGTTCTTC. It translates to CATSDLSQGLYNEQFF.

The chain uses TRBV7-8 and TRBJ1-4, with TRBD1 matching 7 bases. The CDR3 has 15 residues. V dropped 1 base and J dropped 4; count of bases not matched to a gene: 3. The germline gives CDR1 SGHVS, CDR2 FQNEAQ. The CDR3 loop is CASSLGDRDNEKLFF. CDR3 sequence (DNA): TGTGCCAGCAGCTTAGGGGACAGAGATAATGAAAAACTGTTTTTT.

This clonotype was detected ten times or more. CDR3 protein: CSASPTGQIGELFF. The CDR3 DNA reads as TGCAGTGCTAGTCCGACAGGGCAGATAGGGGAGCTGTTTTTT. The J gene is TRBJ2-2, the V gene TRBV20-1; 7 nucleotides align to TRBD1. The junction had 9 bases not matched to a gene; V was cut back by 3 bases and J by 8 bases. The CDR3 spans 14 residues. Germline CDR1 reads DFQATT; CDR2 reads SNEGSKA (reference sequence).

The table lists this clonotype with many counts. CDR3 residues: CASSLVGLGNEQFF. The CDR3 DNA reads as TGTGCCAGCAGCTTAGTGGGGCTAGGCAATGAGCAGTTCTTC. The rearrangement joins TRBV7-2 to TRBJ2-1; D might be TRBD1 (5 bases). Germline V gives CDR1 SGHTA, CDR2 FQGNSA. Deletions cut 1 base from V and 6 bases from J, with 10 bases between. The CDR3 runs to 14 residues.

This chain uses TRBV20-1 with TRBJ2-6, with D tentatively TRBD2 (5 bases). Germline V gene data show CDR1 as DFQATT and CDR2 as SNEGSKA (reference sequence). V was cut by 5 bases and J by 0 bases, with 8 bases left in between. The CDR3 contains 14 residues. The CDR3 bases are TGCAGTGCTCGGAGGAGCTCTGGGGCCAACGTCCTGACTTTC. It specifies CSARRSSGANVLTF.

CDR3 residues: CASSSRSMNTEAFF. The CDR3 DNA sequence: TGTGCCAGCAGCTCAAGAAGCATGAACACTGAAGCTTTCTTT. The chain employs TRBV11-2 and TRBJ1-1; D remains ambiguous. V lost 4 bases, J lost 0 bases, and 9 bases lay in between. Looked up from germline, CDR1 is SGHAT and CDR2 is FQNNGV. The CDR3 consists of 14 residues.

V usage is TRBV6-5 and J usage is TRBJ2-7, with D perhaps matching TRBD1 or TRBD2 (5 bases each). The CDR3 has 15 amino acids. Germline V gene lookup returns CDR1 MNHEY and CDR2 SVGAGI. Trimming cost V 0 bases and J 5 bases, with 14 bases left between them. CDR3 in amino acids: CASSYSGNPGHEQYF. The DNA for the CDR3 is TGTGCCAGCAGTTACTCTGGCAATCCGGGACACGAGCAGTACTTC.

This clonotype was seen only a few times. This chain's CDR3 is CASSKAGIAEAFF. CDR3 nucleotide sequence: TGTGCCAGCAGCAAAGCGGGGATCGCTGAAGCTTTCTTT. The chain employs TRBV21-1 and TRBJ1-1. TRBV21-1 is a pseudogene. This CDR3 spans 13 amino acids.

This clonotype was counted a few times. This chain joins TRBV12-3 or TRBV12-4 and TRBJ2-5, with D hard to call. The CDR3 has 15 amino acids. V lost 1 base and J 1 base, leaving 10 bases between the germline ends. This CDR3 is CASSLGGKSQETQYF. CDR3 DNA: TGTGCCAGCAGTTTAGGGGGAAAGAGCCAAGAGACCCAGTACTTC.